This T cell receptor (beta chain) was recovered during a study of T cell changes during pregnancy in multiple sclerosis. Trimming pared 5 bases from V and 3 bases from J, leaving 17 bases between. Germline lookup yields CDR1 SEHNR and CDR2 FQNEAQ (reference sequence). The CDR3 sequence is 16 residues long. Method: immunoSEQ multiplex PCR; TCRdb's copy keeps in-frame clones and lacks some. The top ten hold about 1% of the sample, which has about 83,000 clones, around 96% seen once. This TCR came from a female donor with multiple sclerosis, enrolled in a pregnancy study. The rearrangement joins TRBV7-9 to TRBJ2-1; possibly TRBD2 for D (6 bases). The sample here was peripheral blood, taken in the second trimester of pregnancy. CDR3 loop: CASSPIAGPNYNEQFF. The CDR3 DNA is TGTGCCAGCAGCCCCATCGCGGGACCAAACTACAATGAGCAGTTCTTC.